The clone carrying this T cell receptor beta chain was seen at least ten times. The germline V and J ends were trimmed by 2 bases and 1 base, with 11 bases remaining between them. Germline-derived CDR1 and CDR2 are GTSNPN and SVGIG (reference sequence). CDR3 length: 14 residues. This record comes from a study of T cells in Graves' hyperthyroidism and ophthalmopathy. What was amplified from RNA transcripts were TCR beta CDR3 regions. First-round RT-PCR targeting the TCR CDR3 was performed with the HTBI primer set. MiXCR was run by TCRdb on the multiplex PCR reads, yielding one entry per CDR3 protein. The table has 500,000 to 650,000 distinct CDR3 sequences, 17% seen once.

Sequencing was done on a sample of blood. The V call is TRBV30, the J call TRBJ1-1; tentatively, D is TRBD1 (5 bases). The sequence came from a woman aged 18-29 years with Graves' ophthalmopathy. DNA of the CDR3: TGTGCCTGGAGTCCCCCCGGGGGGAACACTGAAGCTTTCTTT. It translates to CAWSPPGGNTEAFF. Looking up the rest from reference TRBV30 and TRBJ1-1 gives the full variable domain: SQTIHQWPATLVQPVGSPLSLECTVEGTSNPNLYWYRQAAGRGLQLLFYSVGIGQISSEVPQNLSASRPQDRQFILSSKKLLLSDSGFYLCAWSPPGGNTEAFFGQGTRLTVV.